This T cell receptor beta chain originates from a study of CD8 T cells in Susac syndrome. Study information: Among the sequenced Susac syndrome patients, roughly six had active disease while 8 or 9 were in remission. When blood was drawn, the patients with Susac syndrome were therapy-naive, on corticosteroids, or on intravenous immunoglobulin alone. Study-level results: Clonal expansion was not observed in the Susac syndrome CD4+ T cell repertoires.

Germline V gene sequence: CDR1 SGHNT, CDR2 YENEEA. V shed 1 base and J shed 0 bases, with 8 bases lying between them. The CDR3 totals 15 residues. Fulfillment of recently defined diagnostic criteria for definite or probable disease was shown by the patients with Susac syndrome. Random hexamers were used to reverse transcribe the RNA input (roughly 0.5 to 1 ug). TCRdb ran MiXCR on the immunoSEQ multiplex PCR reads and lists one entry per CDR3 protein. The sample shows roughly 190,000 distinct CDR3 sequences, almost 96% of them seen only once. This clonotype was observed once. Antigen unknown. The sequence derives from a human donor with Susac syndrome. The sample consisted of CD4+ T cells from PBMCs. The chain combines TRBV11-3 with TRBJ2-3; D remains unclear. The CDR3 region has the DNA TGTGCCAGCAGCTTAGGAGACTCTAGCACAGATACGCAGTATTTT. Residues: CASSLGDSSTDTQYF.